This T cell receptor beta chain is from a study of CD8 T cells in Susac syndrome. Random hexamers were used to reverse transcribe an amount of roughly 0.45 to 1 ug RNA. Via MiXCR, TCRdb re-called the immunoSEQ multiplex PCR reads, giving one row per CDR3 protein. The table has over 300,000 distinct CDR3 sequences, around 90% seen once; the top ten hold roughly 0.064%. Trimming took 5 bases from V and 5 from J; bases not matched to a gene: 8. Looked up from germline, CDR1 is MNHEY and CDR2 is SVGEGT. This CDR3 contains 14 residues. The TCR comes from a human donor with multiple sclerosis. V and J are TRBV6-2 or TRBV6-3 and TRBJ1-1; 7 positions match TRBD1. Sequenced material: CD4+ T cells from PBMCs. This chain's CDR3 is CASSIRGRWTEAFF. CDR3 coding DNA: TGTGCCAGCAGTATTAGGGGGCGTTGGACTGAAGCTTTCTTT.